This is a list of T cell receptor beta chains from one sample in a study of CD8+ T cells in alopecia areata. Sequenced by immunoSEQ multiplex PCR; TCRdb stores in-frame clones only, minus some. The table includes 150,000 to 200,000 clones, 50% to 70% detected once. Material: CD4+ T cells sorted from blood, obtained at week 0. The receptor set was obtained from a human donor with alopecia areata. Each CDR3 is given with its conserved first and last residue.

>TRBV29-1
CSVIGGSNQPQHF
>TRBV6-1
CASSSIRARGYTF
>TRBV4-2
CASSQNPDGGETQYF
>TRBV27
CASNSFPGYGYTF
>TRBV5-1
CASSNLGTEPPETQYF
>TRBV7-2
CASSKGGVPGELFF
>TRBV15
CATRKGHPNQPQHF
>TRBV30
CAWSQPGVNYGYTF
>TRBV27
CASSLVGSFHEQFF
>TRBV11-1
CASSRASSGANVLTF
>TRBV7-9
CASSPGHGPRRLSNEKLFF